This T cell receptor beta chain was retrieved from a study of blood T cell repertoires in COVID-19. The data were produced by immunoSEQ multiplex PCR, yet TCRdb's version contains in-frame clones alone and is incomplete. The sample yields fewer than 250,000 clones, 84% seen once. The source is a man aged 45-65 years with acute or convalescent COVID-19. Sequencing was performed on peripheral blood.

The CDR3 sequence is CASSLDTSGRYEQYF. The CDR3 nucleotides are TGTGCCAGCAGCTTGGACACTAGCGGGAGATACGAGCAGTACTTC. The chain couples TRBV5-4 to TRBJ2-7; 11 bases match TRBD2. Germline V gives CDR1 SGHNT, CDR2 YYREEE (reference sequence). The CDR3 consists of 15 residues. The V gene end was trimmed by 0 bases and the J gene end by 4 bases; junction bases not matched to a gene: 3.